The 13 T cell receptor beta chains in this list originate from one sample, sequenced in a study of T-cell reconstitution after alpha-beta-depleted transplantation in children. It was with unique molecular identifiers that the TCRbeta library was prepared. TCRdb reprocessed the PCR reads with MiXCR, giving one entry per CDR3 protein. The table lists about 590,000 distinct CDR3 sequences, roughly 13% of them singletons, with around 2.2% in the top ten. Sample: PBMCs, mostly from graft donor cells, taken 360 days after TCRalphabeta/CD19-depleted stem cell transplant. The receptors stem from a male patient aged 10 to 17 who had a stem cell transplant for acute myeloid leukemia, so the T cells may come from the graft donor.

Only a few counts were recorded for this clonotype. Here the CDR3 DNA reads TGTGCCAGCAGCGAGGGACTAGCGGGAGCCGCGAACACCGGGGAGCTGTTTTTT. Encoded protein: CASSEGLAGAANTGELFF. The chain joins TRBV11-1 to TRBJ2-2; 14 bases align to TRBD2. Germline lookup yields CDR1 SGHAT and CDR2 FQDESV (reference sequence). The CDR3 loop spans 18 amino acids. With V trimmed by 5 bases and J by 0 bases, 5 bases remained unmatched.

V usage is TRBV7-6 and J usage is TRBJ2-7; no firm D call. CDR1 SGHVS and CDR2 FNYEAQ come from the germline V gene. V was pared by 3 bases and J by 1 base, with 22 bases between. The CDR3 is 18 residues long. CDR3 nucleotides: TGTGCCAGCAGCTTTATAGGCCGGGTCTCGGGTCGGTCCTACGAGCAGTACTTC. This translates into CASSFIGRVSGRSYEQYF.

This clonotype occurred many times. The CDR3 coding sequence is TGTGCCATCGTAATAACCGCCTACGAGCAGTACTTC. Its translation: CAIVITAYEQYF. The chain has TRBV14 and TRBJ2-7; D not certain. V was trimmed by 10 bases and J by 2 bases, leaving 12 bases between them. In germline, CDR1 is SGHDN, CDR2 FVKESK. The CDR3 covers 12 residues.

Regarding this clonotype: This may stem from a read error, because a much larger clone lies one nucleotide away. The chain employs TRBV5-1 and TRBJ1-4; D call uncertain. This CDR3 region has 13 residues. Germline V gene sequence: CDR1 SGHRS, CDR2 YFSETQ. Trimming removed 0 bases from V and 13 bases from J, with 13 bases in between. The CDR3 sequence is CASSLETAGRLFF. The CDR3 DNA is TGCGCCAGCAGCTTGGAAACAGCGGGGAGACTGTTTTTT.

This clonotype was detected many times. This chain joins TRBV7-9 and TRBJ2-7; TRBD1 matches 9 bases. V shed 2 bases, J shed 7 bases, and the junction held 12 bases outside the gene matches. CDR1 and CDR2 from the germline V gene are SEHNR and FQNEAQ (reference sequence). The CDR3 is 16 residues long. The CDR3, as DNA: TGTGCCAGCAGCTTAACCCGGGACAGGGCCACGGAAGAGCAGTACTTC. Amino acids: CASSLTRDRATEEQYF.

The chain is built from TRBV12-3 or TRBV12-4 and TRBJ1-2, with D possibly matching TRBD1 (6 bases). CDR3 length: 16 residues. Trimming cost V 2 bases and J 3 bases, with 16 bases left between them. CDR3 sequence: CASSLFRGPQDYGYTF. The CDR3 DNA follows: TGTGCCAGCAGTTTATTCAGGGGCCCGCAAGACTATGGCTACACCTTC.

This clonotype was seen ten or more times. This chain links TRBV6-2 or TRBV6-3 with TRBJ1-1, with D unclear. This CDR3 is 16 amino acids long. With 4 bases removed from V and 0 bases from J, the gap between germline ends came to 15 bases. Germline CDR1 reads MNHEY; CDR2 reads SVGEGT. The CDR3 coding sequence is TGTGCCAGCAGTTTAACCGAGCTTTGGGTGAACACTGAAGCTTTCTTT. Its protein product is CASSLTELWVNTEAFF.

This clonotype has a count of ten or more. The rearrangement joins TRBV21-1 to TRBJ2-7; the D call TRBD2 from the table was never checked on the DNA. TRBV21-1 is reported as a pseudogene. The CDR3 spans 17 residues. Here the CDR3 reads CASSKALSGAGYYEQYF. The CDR3 region has the DNA TGTGCCAGCAGCAAAGCGCTCTCTGGAGCGGGATATTACGAGCAGTACTTC.

This clonotype has more than one count but fewer than ten. CDR3 in amino acids: CASSPGTSGDNEQFF. The CDR3 DNA reads TGTGCCAGCAGCCCCGGGACTAGCGGAGACAATGAGCAGTTCTTC. The rearrangement uses TRBV7-9 and TRBJ2-1, with 11 bases matching TRBD2. The germline V gene has CDR1 SEHNR and CDR2 FQNEAQ (reference sequence). After removal of 5 bases from V and 5 bases from J, the junction contained 5 bases not matched to a gene. CDR3 length equals 15 residues.

This chain uses TRBV18 with TRBJ2-2; possibly TRBD2 for D (5 bases). V lost 1 base and J lost 1, with 16 bases in between. The germline CDR1 and CDR2 sequences are KGHSH and LQKENI. The CDR3 has 18 residues. The CDR3 spells CASSPRDFPLGNTGELFF. The CDR3 DNA reads TGTGCCAGCTCACCACGCGATTTTCCACTAGGGAACACCGGGGAGCTGTTTTTT.

This clonotype was seen many times. The chain is built from TRBV5-1 and TRBJ1-1; TRBD1 matches 10 bases. This CDR3 spans 14 amino acids. Germline loops: CDR1 SGHRS, CDR2 YFSETQ. The J segment lost 4 bases and the V segment lost 3 bases, leaving 3 bases of the junction unmatched. The CDR3: CASSWTGGSTEAFF. The CDR3 DNA follows: TGCGCCAGCAGCTGGACAGGGGGGAGCACTGAAGCTTTCTTT.

This clonotype was counted only a few times. The V gene is TRBV7-2, the J gene TRBJ2-5; the match to TRBD2 covers 13 bases. The CDR3 runs 16 residues. Germline lookup yields CDR1 SGHTA and CDR2 FQGNSA. Trimming at V came to 5 bases and at J to 5 bases, leaving 8 bases not matched to a gene. CDR3 amino acids: CASSTTGTSGMETQYF. Here the CDR3 DNA reads TGTGCCAGCAGCACCACCGGGACTAGCGGGATGGAGACCCAGTACTTC.

This clonotype was observed a few times. The chain is built from TRBV12-3 or TRBV12-4 and TRBJ2-3, with 12 bases lining up with TRBD2. The CDR3 spans 16 residues. The trim removed 6 bases at V and 6 bases at J, leaving 10 bases unmatched. CDR3 sequence (DNA): TGTGCCAGCAGCCCCCAACCGGGACTAGCGGGTGATACGCAGTATTTT. Protein: CASSPQPGLAGDTQYF.